These T cell receptor beta chains were read from a single sample in a study of cytomegalovirus exposure and HLA in healthy donors. Using immunoSEQ multiplex PCR, the repertoire was profiled, and TCRdb retains in-frame clones only, with some absent. Among about 160,000 clones, 60% to 80% were seen once, and the ten largest hold about 0.91%. Sequencing was performed on PBMCs. The receptor set was obtained from a woman in her fifties or sixties in good health and CMV-seropositive. The CDR3 runs from the conserved cysteine through the conserved F or W. The D gene is left open where the match is weak.

j_call d_call v_call cdr3_aa cdr3_nt
TRBJ2-7 - TRBV19 CASSHPSSAGSYEQYF TGTGCCAGTAGTCATCCATCCTCGGCAGGGTCCTACGAGCAGTACTTC
TRBJ2-7 TRBD1 TRBV2 CASNKGATSEQYF TGTGCCAGCAATAAGGGGGCTACCTCCGAGCAGTACTTC
TRBJ2-3 TRBD2 TRBV4-1 CASIQAGGPWGDTQYF TGCGCCAGCATCCAAGCGGGGGGGCCCTGGGGAGATACGCAGTATTTT
TRBJ2-2 - TRBV10-3 CAISGGLDTGELFF TGTGCCATCAGTGGAGGACTGGACACCGGGGAGCTGTTTTTT
TRBJ1-5 - TRBV7-2 CASSPGHSQPQHF TGTGCCAGCAGCCCGGGACATTCTCAGCCCCAGCATTTT
TRBJ1-3 TRBD1 TRBV19 CASSGTAAGNTIYF TGTGCCAGTAGCGGGACAGCTGCAGGAAACACCATATATTTT
TRBJ2-1 TRBD2 TRBV14 CASSQSSLGSGRIGFYNEQFF TGTGCCAGCAGCCAATCATCCTTGGGTAGCGGGAGAATCGGTTTTTACAATGAGCAGTTCTTC
TRBJ1-2 - TRBV12-2 CASRLRRSGGGYGYTF TGTGCAAGTCGCTTAAGAAGATCAGGGGGAGGCTATGGCTACACCTTC
TRBJ1-4 - TRBV12-5 CASGLVRGATNEKLFF TGTGCTAGTGGTTTGGTACGGGGTGCAACTAATGAAAAACTGTTTTTT
TRBJ2-7 - TRBV18 CASSPMSLESSYEQYF TGTGCCAGCTCACCAATGAGTCTCGAGAGCTCCTACGAGCAGTACTTC
TRBJ2-5 TRBD2 TRBV28 CASSSSAGVAKTQYF TGTGCCAGCAGTTCGTCGGCGGGAGTGGCTAAGACCCAGTACTTC
TRBJ2-2 TRBD2 TRBV9 CASSVGAGGPTGELFF TGTGCCAGCAGCGTAGGAGCGGGAGGGCCTACCGGGGAGCTGTTTTTT